This T cell receptor beta chain was captured in a study of memory CD4+ T cells and cytomegalovirus serostatus. The sort gate was single viable CD3+CD4+CD8-CD45RO+ cells for memory CD4+ T cells. V was pared by 6 bases and J by 8 bases, with 15 bases of the junction left unmatched. CDR1 and CDR2 (germline): MNHNS, SASEGT. CDR3 size: 15 residues. A remark on this clone: Its antigen is as yet unknown.

Study-level findings and limits: Suggested: most of the CMV-linked TCR signature lies in CD4+ memory cells.

Libraries were prepared by immunoSEQ multiplex PCR; TCRdb keeps only in-frame clonotypes and omits some of them. The table has about 56,000 clones, around 80% seen once. The chain is built from TRBV6-1 and TRBJ1-2, with 7 positions matching TRBD1. This clonotype was sampled from an adult in good health and CMV-seronegative. The sequenced material came from memory CD4+ T cells from blood. CDR3 in amino acids: CASRPGTAFGGGYTF. In nucleotides, the CDR3 is TGTGCCAGCAGACCCGGGACAGCCTTTGGTGGCGGCTACACCTTC.